This T cell receptor beta chain originates from a study of blood T cell repertoires in COVID-19. Original data processing: Amplified reference gene primers provided the basis for estimating nucleated cell counts. Repertoires were generated with immunoSEQ multiplex PCR, while TCRdb's copy carries only in-frame clones and drops some. The DNA gave D and trimming, while V, J and clone size come from that table. This sample has 300,000 to 450,000 clones, with more than 75% found just once. The count of this clone is one. The receptor was derived from a woman aged 18-29 years who had recovered from COVID-19. The sequenced material came from PBMCs or T cells enriched from blood (not recorded which).

As DNA, the CDR3 is TGTGCCAGCAGCTTGACAACCATCGGGGGGTGGGAGCAGTACTTC. This gives the protein CASSLTTIGGWEQYF. J is TRBJ2-7 and V is TRBV5-4; TRBD2 matches at 7 bases. The germline gives CDR1 SGHNT, CDR2 YYREEE (reference sequence). The CDR3 covers 15 residues. The ends lost 1 base at V and 7 bases at J; junction bases unmatched: 11.